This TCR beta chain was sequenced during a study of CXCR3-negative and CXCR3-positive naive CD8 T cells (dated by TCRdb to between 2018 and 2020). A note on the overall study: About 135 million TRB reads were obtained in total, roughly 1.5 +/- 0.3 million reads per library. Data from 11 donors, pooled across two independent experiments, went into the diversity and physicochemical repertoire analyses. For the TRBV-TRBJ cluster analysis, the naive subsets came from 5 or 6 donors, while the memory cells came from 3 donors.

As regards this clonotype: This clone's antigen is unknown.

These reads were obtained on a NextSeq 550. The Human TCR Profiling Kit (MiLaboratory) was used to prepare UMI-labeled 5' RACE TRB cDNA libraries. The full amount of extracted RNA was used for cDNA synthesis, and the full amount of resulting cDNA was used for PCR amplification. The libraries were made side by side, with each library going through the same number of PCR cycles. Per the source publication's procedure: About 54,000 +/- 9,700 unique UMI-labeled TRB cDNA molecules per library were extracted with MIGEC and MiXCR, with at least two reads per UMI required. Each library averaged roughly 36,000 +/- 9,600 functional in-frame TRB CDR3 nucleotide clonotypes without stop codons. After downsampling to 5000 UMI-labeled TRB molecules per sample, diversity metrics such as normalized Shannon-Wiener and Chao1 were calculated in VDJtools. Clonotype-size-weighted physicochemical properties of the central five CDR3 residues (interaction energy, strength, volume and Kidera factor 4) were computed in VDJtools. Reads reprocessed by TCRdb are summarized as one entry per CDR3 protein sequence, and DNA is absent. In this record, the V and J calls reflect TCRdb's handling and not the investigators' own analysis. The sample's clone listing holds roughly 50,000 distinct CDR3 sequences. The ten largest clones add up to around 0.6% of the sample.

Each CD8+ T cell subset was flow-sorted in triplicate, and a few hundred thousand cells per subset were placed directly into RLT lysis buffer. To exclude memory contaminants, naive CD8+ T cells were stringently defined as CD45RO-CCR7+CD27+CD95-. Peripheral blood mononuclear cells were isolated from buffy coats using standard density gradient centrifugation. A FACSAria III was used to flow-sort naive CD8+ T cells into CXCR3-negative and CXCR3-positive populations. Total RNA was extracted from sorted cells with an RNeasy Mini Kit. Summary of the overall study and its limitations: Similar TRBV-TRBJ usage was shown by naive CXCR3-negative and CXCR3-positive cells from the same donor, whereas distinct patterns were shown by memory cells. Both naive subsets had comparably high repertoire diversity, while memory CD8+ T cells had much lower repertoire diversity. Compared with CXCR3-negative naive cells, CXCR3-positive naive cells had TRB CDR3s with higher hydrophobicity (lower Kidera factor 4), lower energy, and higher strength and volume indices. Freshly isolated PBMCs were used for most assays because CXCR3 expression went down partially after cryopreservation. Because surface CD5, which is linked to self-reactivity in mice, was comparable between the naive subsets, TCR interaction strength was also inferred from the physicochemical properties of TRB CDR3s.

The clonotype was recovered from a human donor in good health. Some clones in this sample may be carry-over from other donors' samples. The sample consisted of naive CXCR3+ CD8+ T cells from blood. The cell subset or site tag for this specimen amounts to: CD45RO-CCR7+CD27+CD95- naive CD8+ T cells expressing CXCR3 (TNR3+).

The CDR3 reads as follows: CASSFLGRSYEQYF. In this chain, TRBV19 is recombined with TRBJ2-7. The CDR3 contains 14 residues, cysteine and phenylalanine counted. The DNA sequence is not available. Per the germline V gene (reference sequence), LNHDA is the CDR1 and SQIVND is the CDR2.